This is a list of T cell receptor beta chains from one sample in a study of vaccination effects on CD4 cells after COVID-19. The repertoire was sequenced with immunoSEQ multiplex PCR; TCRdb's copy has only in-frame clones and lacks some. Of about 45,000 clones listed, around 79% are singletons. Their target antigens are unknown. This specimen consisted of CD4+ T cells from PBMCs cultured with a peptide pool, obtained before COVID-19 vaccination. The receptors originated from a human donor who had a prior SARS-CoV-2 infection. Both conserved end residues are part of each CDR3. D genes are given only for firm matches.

CDR3nt: TGTGCCAGCAAAGGACTAGCGGGTTCGAACACCGGGGAGCTGTTTTTT; CDR3aa: CASKGLAGSNTGELFF; d_gene: TRBD2; v_gene: TRBV7-8; j_gene: TRBJ2-2
CDR3nt: TGCGCCAGCAGCGAGCGGGTCACAGATACGCAGTATTTT; CDR3aa: CASSERVTDTQYF; d_gene: -; v_gene: TRBV5-1; j_gene: TRBJ2-3
CDR3nt: TGTGCCAGCGCTCTCTTGAAGGCTGGAAACACCATATATTTT; CDR3aa: CASALLKAGNTIYF; d_gene: -; v_gene: TRBV6-5; j_gene: TRBJ1-3
CDR3nt: TGCGCCAGCAGCCATGCGGACAGGGGTTATAATTCACCCCTCCACTTT; CDR3aa: CASSHADRGYNSPLHF; d_gene: TRBD1; v_gene: TRBV4-1; j_gene: TRBJ1-6
CDR3nt: TGTGCCAGCAGTTTATCCAGCGGGAGCTTCTATGAGCAGTTCTTC; CDR3aa: CASSLSSGSFYEQFF; d_gene: TRBD2; v_gene: TRBV27; j_gene: TRBJ2-1
CDR3nt: TGCGCCAGCAGCCCAGAACCAGCCGGGCAAAACGAAGCTTTCTTT; CDR3aa: CASSPEPAGQNEAFF; d_gene: -; v_gene: TRBV5-1; j_gene: TRBJ1-1
CDR3nt: TGTGCCAGCTCATCGCAGAATGCCGCGTCTTATGGCTACACCTTC; CDR3aa: CASSSQNAASYGYTF; d_gene: -; v_gene: TRBV18; j_gene: TRBJ1-2
CDR3nt: TGTGCCAGCAGACTAGCGGGAGAGAAACACCGGGGAGCTGTTTTT; CDR3aa: CASRLAGEKHRGAVF; d_gene: TRBD2; v_gene: TRBV11-2; j_gene: TRBJ2-2
CDR3nt: TGTGCCATCAGTGAGCAGGGAGGGGACACTGAAGCTTTCTTT; CDR3aa: CAISEQGGDTEAFF; d_gene: -; v_gene: TRBV10-3; j_gene: TRBJ1-1
CDR3nt: TGTGCCAGCAGTGAGGGGGTTGCGGTGGAGCAGTACTTC; CDR3aa: CASSEGVAVEQYF; d_gene: -; v_gene: TRBV2; j_gene: TRBJ2-7
CDR3nt: TGTGCCAGCAGCCGGGACTACAATGAAAAACTGTTTTTT; CDR3aa: CASSRDYNEKLFF; d_gene: -; v_gene: TRBV12-3/TRBV12-4; j_gene: TRBJ1-4
CDR3nt: TGTGCCAGTAGTATAGAGGGAACAGGTTACTATGGCTACACCTTC; CDR3aa: CASSIEGTGYYGYTF; d_gene: -; v_gene: TRBV19; j_gene: TRBJ1-2